Given below is one T cell receptor (beta chain) in context. In the original analysis: Reference gene primer amplification yielded estimated nucleated cell counts. Generated by immunoSEQ multiplex PCR, the TCRdb table keeps only in-frame clones and is missing some. That table gives V, J and clone size, and the DNA gave D and trimming. The sample lists 90,000 to 100,000 clones, less than 85% occurring once. The data are from a study of blood T cell repertoires in COVID-19. Across the whole study: Nucleic acid was either cDNA or gDNA, and it came from T cells, B-cell-depleted T cells, or PBMCs.

CDR1 GTSNPN and CDR2 SVGIG come from the germline V gene (reference sequence). J lost 8 bases, V lost 5 bases, and 11 bases had no gene match. The CDR3 sequence is 14 residues long. Sequencing was done on a sample of peripheral blood. The clonotype comes from a woman aged 55-70 years with acute or convalescent COVID-19. V usage is TRBV30 and J usage is TRBJ1-4, with TRBD1 matching 7 bases. As DNA, the CDR3 is TGTGCCTGGGGTCTACCAGGGGGAGGCGAAAAACTGTTTTTT. This sequence encodes CAWGLPGGGEKLFF.